This entry lists 18 T cell receptor beta chains sequenced from one sample in a study of T cell responses to AZD1222 COVID-19 vaccine. Only in-frame clones appear in the TCRdb table, and some are missing; sequencing was by immunoSEQ multiplex PCR. Seen here are approximately 130,000 clones, less than 95% observed once, and the top ten hold less than 6.5%. The input for sequencing was peripheral blood, taken on day 0 of AZD1222 vaccination. These receptors were taken from an adult in good health.

CDR3 loop: CASSLPGMGNEKLFF. CDR3 sequence (DNA): TGTGCCAGCAGTTTACCGGGGATGGGGAACGAAAAACTGTTTTTT. This chain links TRBV28 with TRBJ1-4, with unresolved D. The V and J ends lost 2 bases and 8 bases respectively, with 15 bases between them. Germline lookup yields CDR1 MDHEN and CDR2 SYDVKM. This CDR3 spans 15 amino acids.

This sequence joins TRBV19 and TRBJ2-7; 7 bases match TRBD2. CDR3 length equals 14 residues. CDR1 and CDR2 from the germline V gene are LNHDA and SQIVND (reference sequence). With 2 bases clipped from V and 0 bases from J, the junction kept 1 base outside the gene matches. CDR3 amino acids: CASSISGTSYEQYF. The CDR3 coding sequence is TGTGCCAGTAGTATAAGCGGGACCTCCTACGAGCAGTACTTC.

V and J are TRBV28 and TRBJ1-4; no definite D call. Germline V gene data show CDR1 as MDHEN and CDR2 as SYDVKM. V lost 1 base to trimming and J lost 6 bases, with 9 bases between them. The CDR3 covers 14 residues. The CDR3 is CASSLSMAYEKLFF. The DNA of the CDR3 is TGTGCCAGCAGTTTATCAATGGCATATGAAAAACTGTTTTTT.

This sequence joins TRBV3-1 (or the pseudogene TRBV3-2) and TRBJ1-1, with no clear D. CDR3 length equals 14 residues. CDR1 and CDR2 from the germline V gene are LGHDT and YNNKEL (reference sequence). V shed 2 bases and J shed 0 bases, with 7 bases lying between them. This CDR3 reads CASSQSLMNTEAFF. CDR3 sequence (DNA): TGTGCCAGCAGCCAAAGTCTAATGAACACTGAAGCTTTCTTT.

In DNA form, the CDR3 reads TGTGCCAGCAGTTTGGCGAACGCAGGGGGCCGGGACTATGGCTACACCTTC. It codes for CASSLANAGGRDYGYTF. The chain is built from TRBV28 and TRBJ1-2, with 8 nucleotides matching TRBD1. This CDR3 is 17 amino acids long. V lost 3 bases and J lost 3; bases outside the gene matches: 12. Germline loops: CDR1 MDHEN, CDR2 SYDVKM.

The chain joins TRBV28 to TRBJ1-4; the D is unclear. V was clipped by 3 bases and J by 8 bases, with 10 bases between them. CDR3 length: 13 amino acids. Looked up from germline, CDR1 is MDHEN and CDR2 is SYDVKM. As DNA, the CDR3 is TGTGCCAGCAGTTTTGGCCGGTGGGAAAAACTGTTTTTT. Translated, it gives CASSFGRWEKLFF.

The rearrangement uses TRBV6-5 and TRBJ2-3; D remains ambiguous. Germline V gene data show CDR1 as MNHEY and CDR2 as SVGAGI. This CDR3 is 16 amino acids long. With 2 bases removed from V and 2 bases from J, the gap between germline ends came to 14 bases. CDR3 sequence reads: CASSYGRASITDTQYF. DNA of the CDR3: TGTGCCAGCAGTTACGGGCGAGCTTCGATCACAGATACGCAGTATTTT.

This clone showed up just once. The chain joins TRBV19 to TRBJ1-5; D is ambiguous. This CDR3 comprises 14 residues. Germline CDR1 LNHDA, CDR2 SQIVND (reference sequence). Trimming removed 10 bases at V and 4 bases at J, with 17 bases between. CDR3 residues: CATSLGLGNQPQHF. CDR3 nucleotides: TGTGCCACTAGCCTAGGGTTGGGAAATCAGCCCCAGCATTTT.

J is TRBJ2-3 and V is TRBV6-5; the match to TRBD2 covers 10 bases. The CDR3 contains 15 residues. V lost 6 bases to trimming and J lost 2 bases; unmatched junction nucleotides: 5. CDR1 and CDR2 from the germline V gene are MNHEY and SVGAGI. The CDR3 region is CASRLAGGSTDTQYF. Here the CDR3 DNA reads TGTGCCAGCAGATTAGCGGGAGGCTCCACAGATACGCAGTATTTT.

The chain recombines TRBV12-5 with TRBJ1-1; D is undetermined. The CDR3 has 12 residues. V was cut by 6 bases and J by 6 bases, with 11 bases left in between. Germline-derived CDR1 and CDR2 are LGHNT and FRNRAP. Written as DNA, the CDR3 is TGTGCTAGTGGCCAAACTCTAGCTGAAGCTTTCTTT. Protein sequence: CASGQTLAEAFF.

The chain uses TRBV5-1 and TRBJ2-7, with 8 bases matching TRBD1. The CDR3 runs to 14 residues. V shed 4 bases and J 5 bases; nucleotides not matched to a gene: 8. Germline CDR1 reads SGHRS; CDR2 reads YFSETQ. In DNA form, the CDR3 reads TGCGCCAGCAGCATCGGACAGGGCGCGGACGAGCAGTACTTC. Amino acid sequence: CASSIGQGADEQYF.

The chain joins TRBV5-4 to TRBJ1-2, with D perhaps TRBD1 (5 bases). CDR3 length: 15 residues. Germline V CDR1 and CDR2: SGHNT, YYREEE (reference sequence). V was cut by 0 bases and J by 5 bases, with 14 bases left in between. As DNA, the CDR3 is TGTGCCAGCAGCTTGGGTGGGGCAGGGCTGTATGGCTACACCTTC. This sequence encodes CASSLGGAGLYGYTF.

The chain uses TRBV12-3 or TRBV12-4 and TRBJ1-6, with a possible D match to TRBD1 (5 bases). There are 13 residues in the CDR3. The V and J ends lost 10 bases and 10 bases respectively, with 17 bases between them. This chain's CDR3 is CAILDTSGSPLHF. The CDR3 nucleotides read TGTGCCATTCTGGACACGTCTGGGTCACCCCTCCACTTT.

The chain is built from TRBV7-9 and TRBJ2-2, with no clear D. Germline CDR1 and CDR2: SEHNR and FQNEAQ (reference sequence). The CDR3 runs 12 residues. V was shortened by 2 bases and J by 9 bases, with 7 bases between the two germline ends. In nucleotides, the CDR3 is TGTGCCAGCAGCTTAAAGGGCTGGGAGCTGTTTTTT. Protein: CASSLKGWELFF.

The chain is built from TRBV30 and TRBJ1-5; TRBD1 might be the D (5 bases). Per germline, CDR1 GTSNPN and CDR2 SVGIG (reference sequence). This CDR3 is 14 amino acids long. Between the trimmed V and J ends, which lost 0 bases and 0 bases, there was a span of 6 bases. Written as DNA, the CDR3 is TGTGCCTGGAGTGTAGGGGATAGCAATCAGCCCCAGCATTTT. As protein: CAWSVGDSNQPQHF.

The chain links TRBV12-5 to TRBJ1-1; TRBD1 is a possible D gene (6 bases). Germline values: CDR1 LGHNT, CDR2 FRNRAP. Trimming removed 8 bases at V and 0 bases at J, with 22 bases between. The CDR3 extends over 17 amino acids. CDR3 in amino acids: CASRYRGWGGLNTEAFF. The CDR3 DNA reads TGTGCTAGTAGATACCGAGGCTGGGGGGGCTTGAACACTGAAGCTTTCTTT. The variable domain in full, with the rest retrieved from reference TRBV12-5 and TRBJ1-1, is DARVTQTPRHKVTEMGQEVTMRCQPILGHNTVFWYRQTMMQGLELLAYFRNRAPLDDSGMPKDRFSAEMPDATLATLKIQPSEPRDSAVYFCASRYRGWGGLNTEAFFGQGTRLTVV.

The V gene is TRBV4-2, the J gene TRBJ2-5; D is possibly TRBD1 (5 bases). The germline V and J ends were trimmed by 3 bases and 5 bases, with 16 bases remaining between them. CDR1 and CDR2 from the germline V gene are LGHNA and YNFKEQ. This CDR3 is 15 amino acids long. In DNA, the CDR3 is TGTGCCAGCAGCCATGCCCTAGGGGTCGGCGAGACCCAGTACTTC. Translation: CASSHALGVGETQYF.

The chain has TRBV7-8 and TRBJ2-7, with 12 bases that match TRBD1. Unmatched junction bases numbered 9, after V lost 5 bases and J lost 7 bases. This CDR3 region has 15 residues. CDR1 SGHVS and CDR2 FQNEAQ come from the germline V gene. CDR3 loop: CASSDPGQGAGEQYF. CDR3 bases: TGTGCCAGCAGCGACCCGGGACAGGGGGCAGGGGAGCAGTACTTC.